This TCR beta chain derives from a study of blood T cell repertoires in COVID-19 (dated by TCRdb to the early 2020s). General notes on the study: Samples covering the acute and convalescent phases of COVID-19 were provided by collaborators in the United States, Italy and Spain. The material from the prospective study consisted of cDNA or gDNA derived from T cells, B-cell-depleted T cells, or PBMCs. The dataset comprised deeply sampled blood TCRbeta repertoires from subjects exposed to, actively infected with, or recovered from COVID-19. The repertoires were released in a freely available public database meant as a resource for research on the immune response to SARS-CoV-2. The samples were drawn from the first 160 participants of the ongoing ImmuneRACE study and from 1,254 subjects provided by 6 global collaborators. Nearly every sample came with metadata listing a de-identified subject ID, COVID-19 status, age in years and sex. Where available, HLA class I and class II types were obtained from metadata supplied by the sample provider rather than from assay-based typing. General findings and caveats noted by the study authors: The quantity of clinical and demographic metadata differed by source and by participant and was supplied without curation.

The immunoSEQ Assay, a bias-controlled multiplex PCR, was used to amplify TCRbeta CDR3 regions from genomic DNA. In the source study's methods: The number of nucleated cells in each sample was estimated from the amplification of reference gene primers within the assay. Sequence reads were collapsed and filtered to measure the absolute abundance of every unique TCRbeta CDR3 rearrangement. For each sample, productive Simpson clonality was calculated by taking the square root of Simpson's diversity index across productive rearrangements. In its TCRdb copy, this immuneACCESS table keeps in-frame sequences only and misses some clones. Where compared with another copy, unresolved V genes explain less than half of these, and the others have no known cause. The DNA was the basis for D and trimming; V, J and clone size are from that table. A total of 60,000 to 70,000 clones appear in this sample, about 85% of them only once. 2.5% to 3% of the sample comes from the top ten.

A remark on this clone: Its antigen is not yet known. It has no much larger one-base neighbor in the sample; base qualities were not kept.

Whole blood was collected in K2EDTA tubes by collaborating institutions according to the institutions' own protocols. For TCRbeta analysis, collaborators shipped samples in one of three forms: frozen whole blood, isolated PBMCs, or DNA extracted from either of those sample types. CDR1 and CDR2 are drawn from the germline V gene: SGHDT, YYEEEE. The CDR3, from cysteine to phenylalanine, totals 13 residues. Solely the CDR3 DNA is kept, with 39 bases framed from the first base. V loses 2 bases, J loses 1 base, and the germline ends lie 6 bases apart. The rearranged chain carries TRBV5-6 and TRBJ1-1; the D gene cannot be resolved reliably. The TCR sequence derives from a man older than 75 with acute or convalescent COVID-19. Source material: peripheral blood. The bases read TGTGCCAGCAGCTTTATCAGGAACACTGAAGCTTTCTTT. This translates into CASSFIRNTEAFF.